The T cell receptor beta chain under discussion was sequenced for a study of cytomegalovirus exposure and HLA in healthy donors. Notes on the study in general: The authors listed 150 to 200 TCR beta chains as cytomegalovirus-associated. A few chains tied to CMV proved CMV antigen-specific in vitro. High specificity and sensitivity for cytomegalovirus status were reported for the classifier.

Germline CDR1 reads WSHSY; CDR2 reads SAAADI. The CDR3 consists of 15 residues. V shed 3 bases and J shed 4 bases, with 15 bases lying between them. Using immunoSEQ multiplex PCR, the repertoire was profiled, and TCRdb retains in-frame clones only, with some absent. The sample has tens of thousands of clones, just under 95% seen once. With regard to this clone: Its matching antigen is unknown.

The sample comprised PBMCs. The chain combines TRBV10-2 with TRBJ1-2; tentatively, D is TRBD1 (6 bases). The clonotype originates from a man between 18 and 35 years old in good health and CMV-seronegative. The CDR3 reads CASSDSDRTFYGYTF. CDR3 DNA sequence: TGCGCCAGCAGTGACAGCGACAGGACCTTCTATGGCTACACCTTC.